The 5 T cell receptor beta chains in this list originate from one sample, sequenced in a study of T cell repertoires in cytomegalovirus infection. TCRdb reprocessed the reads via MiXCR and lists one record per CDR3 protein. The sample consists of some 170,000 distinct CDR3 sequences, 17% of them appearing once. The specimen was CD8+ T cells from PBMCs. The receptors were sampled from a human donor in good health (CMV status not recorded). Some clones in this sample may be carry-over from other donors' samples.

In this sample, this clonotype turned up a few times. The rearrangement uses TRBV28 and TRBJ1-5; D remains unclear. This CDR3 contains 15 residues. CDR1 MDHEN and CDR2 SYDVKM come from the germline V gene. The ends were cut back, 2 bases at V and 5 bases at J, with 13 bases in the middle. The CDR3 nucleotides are TGTGCCAGCAGTTTAGCTCCCCGAAGGGATCAGCCCCAGCATTTT. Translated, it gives CASSLAPRRDQPQHF.

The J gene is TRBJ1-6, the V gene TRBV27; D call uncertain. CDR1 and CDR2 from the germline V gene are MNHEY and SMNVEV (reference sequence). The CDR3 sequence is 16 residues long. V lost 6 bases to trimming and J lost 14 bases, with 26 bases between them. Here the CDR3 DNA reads TGTGCCAGCAGCAATGGTAGATGGGTGTACGGCTCAGCCCTCCACTTT. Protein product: CASSNGRWVYGSALHF.

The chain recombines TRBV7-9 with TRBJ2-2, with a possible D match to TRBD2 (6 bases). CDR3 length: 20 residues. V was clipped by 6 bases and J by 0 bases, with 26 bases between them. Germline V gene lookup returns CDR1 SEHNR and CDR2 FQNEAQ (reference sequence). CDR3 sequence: CASSPTRRDWGDANTGELFF. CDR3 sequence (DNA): TGTGCCAGCAGTCCCACCCGCCGGGACTGGGGGGACGCGAACACCGGGGAGCTGTTTTTT.

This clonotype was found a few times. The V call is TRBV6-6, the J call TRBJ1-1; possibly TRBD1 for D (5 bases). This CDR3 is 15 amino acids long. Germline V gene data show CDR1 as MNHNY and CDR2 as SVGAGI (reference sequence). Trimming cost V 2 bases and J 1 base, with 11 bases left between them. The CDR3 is CASSYNLGENTEAFF. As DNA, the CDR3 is TGTGCCAGCAGTTACAATCTGGGGGAGAACACTGAAGCTTTCTTT.

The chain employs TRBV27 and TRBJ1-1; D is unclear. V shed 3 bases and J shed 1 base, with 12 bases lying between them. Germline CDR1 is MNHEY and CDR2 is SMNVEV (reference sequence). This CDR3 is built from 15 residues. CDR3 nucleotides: TGTGCCAGCAGTTTTGAGCCCGTCCCGAACACTGAAGCTTTCTTT. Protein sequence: CASSFEPVPNTEAFF.